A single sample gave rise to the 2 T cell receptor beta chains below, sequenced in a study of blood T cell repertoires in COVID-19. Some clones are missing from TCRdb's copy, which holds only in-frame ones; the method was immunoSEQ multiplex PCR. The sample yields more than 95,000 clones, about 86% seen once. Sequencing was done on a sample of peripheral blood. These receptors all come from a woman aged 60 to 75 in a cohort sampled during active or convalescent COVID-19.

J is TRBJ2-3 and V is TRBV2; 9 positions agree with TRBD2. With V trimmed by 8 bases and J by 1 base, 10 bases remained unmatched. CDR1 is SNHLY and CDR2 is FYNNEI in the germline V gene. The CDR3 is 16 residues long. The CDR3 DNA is TGTGCCAGCGGGCAAGCACTAGCGGGTCGCACAGATACGCAGTATTTT. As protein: CASGQALAGRTDTQYF.

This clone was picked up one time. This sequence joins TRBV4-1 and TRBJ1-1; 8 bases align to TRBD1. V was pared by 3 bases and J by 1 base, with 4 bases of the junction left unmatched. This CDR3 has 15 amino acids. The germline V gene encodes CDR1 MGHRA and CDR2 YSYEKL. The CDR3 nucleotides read TGCGCCAGCAGCCATGCCGGACAGGGGAACACTGAAGCTTTCTTT. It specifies CASSHAGQGNTEAFF.